A selection of T cell receptor beta chains follows, all from one sample in a study of PD-1 blockade in mismatch repair-deficient tumors. Profiling relied on immunoSEQ multiplex PCR, and the TCRdb table lists in-frame clones only, not all of them. This sample has 120,000 or so clones, with about 88% found just once. The specimen was peripheral blood, collected 44 weeks after starting pembrolizumab. The receptors originated from an adult with mismatch repair-deficient cancer. Each CDR3 is given with its conserved first and last residue. For some rows the clone size is stated as once, few or many, or as a class when expanded; others skip it.

V gene: TRBV12-5; clone size: once; CDR3 protein: CASGGTPVATQYF
V gene: TRBV4-3; clone size: -; CDR3 protein: CASSPGLAYEQYF
V gene: TRBV5-1; clone size: -; CDR3 protein: CASSLYREGAGELFF
V gene: TRBV5-6; clone size: -; CDR3 protein: CASSLRFQSYEQYF
V gene: TRBV11-2; clone size: -; CDR3 protein: CASSLEGQQETQYF
V gene: TRBV6-5; clone size: -; CDR3 protein: CASSTGKNTGELFF
V gene: TRBV19; clone size: -; CDR3 protein: CASSISLREQFF
V gene: TRBV7-9; clone size: -; CDR3 protein: CASSYSPGTSQFGGELFF
V gene: TRBV18; clone size: -; CDR3 protein: CASSQGQDRGNTIYF
V gene: TRBV11-3; clone size: -; CDR3 protein: CASSPNRLAETNTGELFF
V gene: TRBV11-2; clone size: -; CDR3 protein: CASSWGHLEGYGYTF
V gene: TRBV4-3; clone size: -; CDR3 protein: CASSQGQLFGGELFF
V gene: TRBV19; clone size: -; CDR3 protein: CASSIVTGSYEQYF
V gene: TRBV27; clone size: -; CDR3 protein: CASRVAGLRNEQFF
V gene: TRBV21-1; clone size: -; CDR3 protein: CASSKEGRTNYGYTF
V gene: TRBV5-4; clone size: once; CDR3 protein: CASSSLTGGVYEQYF
V gene: TRBV7-6; clone size: -; CDR3 protein: CASSVDRKVRPKETQYF
V gene: TRBV6-1; clone size: -; CDR3 protein: CASSERTGEGDTQYF
V gene: TRBV5-3; clone size: -; CDR3 protein: CANPKGTNLDNEQFF
V gene: TRBV14; clone size: -; CDR3 protein: CASSQGWTSGSMYNEQFF
V gene: TRBV15; clone size: -; CDR3 protein: CATSRPGTPYSNQPQHF
V gene: TRBV7-9; clone size: -; CDR3 protein: CASSPRTEAGNTIYF
V gene: TRBV29-1; clone size: -; CDR3 protein: CSVRGDPRFSTDTQYF
V gene: TRBV4-1; clone size: -; CDR3 protein: CASSQGGTVLESDTQYF
V gene: TRBV5-6; clone size: -; CDR3 protein: CASSLVDTSGELFF
V gene: TRBV18; clone size: -; CDR3 protein: CASSHTGTGLYEQYF
V gene: TRBV5-1; clone size: -; CDR3 protein: CASSLEPVGQPQHF
V gene: TRBV6-4; clone size: -; CDR3 protein: CASRRANRQRYEQYF
V gene: TRBV19; clone size: -; CDR3 protein: CASSTRDRGSYEQYF
V gene: TRBV7-9; clone size: few; CDR3 protein: CASSVAGSSYEQYF
V gene: TRBV30; clone size: few; CDR3 protein: CAWSVQGLGNQPQHF
V gene: TRBV2; clone size: -; CDR3 protein: CASSEGWLAGEETQYF
V gene: TRBV28; clone size: once; CDR3 protein: CASSFPGTGGYTF
V gene: TRBV27; clone size: -; CDR3 protein: CASSLVGPFSYNEQFF
V gene: TRBV10-1; clone size: -; CDR3 protein: CASSENPPGTSGSHEQYF
V gene: TRBV11-3; clone size: -; CDR3 protein: CASSGGGAEGNEQYF
V gene: TRBV5-6; clone size: -; CDR3 protein: CASSLGLGQGQETQYF
V gene: TRBV15; clone size: -; CDR3 protein: CATSRDHSGNTIYF
V gene: TRBV5-4; clone size: -; CDR3 protein: CASSDDGTDTQYF